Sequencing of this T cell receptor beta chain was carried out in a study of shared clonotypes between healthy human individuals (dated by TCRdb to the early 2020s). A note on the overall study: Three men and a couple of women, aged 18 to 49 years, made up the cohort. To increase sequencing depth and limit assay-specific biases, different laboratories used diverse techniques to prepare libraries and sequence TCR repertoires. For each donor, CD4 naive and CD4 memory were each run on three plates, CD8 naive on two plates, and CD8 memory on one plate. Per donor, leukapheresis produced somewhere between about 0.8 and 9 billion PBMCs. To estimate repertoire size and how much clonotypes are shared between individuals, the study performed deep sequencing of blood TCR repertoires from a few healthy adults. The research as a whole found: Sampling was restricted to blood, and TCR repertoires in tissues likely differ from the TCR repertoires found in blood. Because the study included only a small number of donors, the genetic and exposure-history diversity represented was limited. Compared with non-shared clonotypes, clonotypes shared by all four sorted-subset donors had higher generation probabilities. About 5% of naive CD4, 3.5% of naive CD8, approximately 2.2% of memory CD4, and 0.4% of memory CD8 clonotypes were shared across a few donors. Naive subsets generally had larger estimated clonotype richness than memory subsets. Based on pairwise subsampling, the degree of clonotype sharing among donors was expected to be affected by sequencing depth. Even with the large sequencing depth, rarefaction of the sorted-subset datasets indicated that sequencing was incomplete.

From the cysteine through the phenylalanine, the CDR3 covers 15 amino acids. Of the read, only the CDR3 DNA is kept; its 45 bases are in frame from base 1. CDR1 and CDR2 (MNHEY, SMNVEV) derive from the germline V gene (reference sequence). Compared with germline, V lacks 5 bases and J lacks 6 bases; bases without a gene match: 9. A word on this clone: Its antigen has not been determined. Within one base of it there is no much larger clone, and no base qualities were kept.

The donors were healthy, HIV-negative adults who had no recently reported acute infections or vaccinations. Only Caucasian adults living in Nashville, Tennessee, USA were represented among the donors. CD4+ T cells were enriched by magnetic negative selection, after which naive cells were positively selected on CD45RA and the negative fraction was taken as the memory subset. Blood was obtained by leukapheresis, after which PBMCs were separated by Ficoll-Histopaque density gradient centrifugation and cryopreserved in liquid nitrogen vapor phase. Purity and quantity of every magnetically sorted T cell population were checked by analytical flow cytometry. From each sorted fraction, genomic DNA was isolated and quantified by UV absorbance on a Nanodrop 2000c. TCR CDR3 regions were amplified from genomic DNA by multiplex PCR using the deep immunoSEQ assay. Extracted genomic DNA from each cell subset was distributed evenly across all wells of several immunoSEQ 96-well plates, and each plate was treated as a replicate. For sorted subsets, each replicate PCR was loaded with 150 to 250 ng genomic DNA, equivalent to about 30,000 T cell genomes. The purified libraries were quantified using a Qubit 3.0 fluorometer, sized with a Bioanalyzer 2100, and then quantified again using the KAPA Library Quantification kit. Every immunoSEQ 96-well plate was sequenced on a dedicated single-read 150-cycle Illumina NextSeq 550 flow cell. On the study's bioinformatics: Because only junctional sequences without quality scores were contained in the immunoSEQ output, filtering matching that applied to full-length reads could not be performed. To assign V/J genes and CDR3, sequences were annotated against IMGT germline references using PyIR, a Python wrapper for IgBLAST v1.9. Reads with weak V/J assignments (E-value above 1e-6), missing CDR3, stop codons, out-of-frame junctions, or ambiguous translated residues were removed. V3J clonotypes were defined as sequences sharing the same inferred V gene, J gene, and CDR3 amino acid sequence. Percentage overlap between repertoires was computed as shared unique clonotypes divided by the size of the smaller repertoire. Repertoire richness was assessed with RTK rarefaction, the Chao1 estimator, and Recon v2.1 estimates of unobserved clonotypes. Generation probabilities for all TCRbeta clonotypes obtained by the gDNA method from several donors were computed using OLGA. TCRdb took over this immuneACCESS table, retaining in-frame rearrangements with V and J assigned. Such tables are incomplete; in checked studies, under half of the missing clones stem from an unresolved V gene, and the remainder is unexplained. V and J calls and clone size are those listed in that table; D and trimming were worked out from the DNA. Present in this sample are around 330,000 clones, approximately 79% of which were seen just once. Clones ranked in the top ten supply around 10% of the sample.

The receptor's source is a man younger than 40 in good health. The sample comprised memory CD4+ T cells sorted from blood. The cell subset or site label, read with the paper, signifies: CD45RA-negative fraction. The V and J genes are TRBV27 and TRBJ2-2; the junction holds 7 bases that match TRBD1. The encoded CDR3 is CASSRDSTGSGELFF. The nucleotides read TGTGCCAGCAGTAGGGACAGTACAGGTTCCGGGGAGCTGTTTTTT.